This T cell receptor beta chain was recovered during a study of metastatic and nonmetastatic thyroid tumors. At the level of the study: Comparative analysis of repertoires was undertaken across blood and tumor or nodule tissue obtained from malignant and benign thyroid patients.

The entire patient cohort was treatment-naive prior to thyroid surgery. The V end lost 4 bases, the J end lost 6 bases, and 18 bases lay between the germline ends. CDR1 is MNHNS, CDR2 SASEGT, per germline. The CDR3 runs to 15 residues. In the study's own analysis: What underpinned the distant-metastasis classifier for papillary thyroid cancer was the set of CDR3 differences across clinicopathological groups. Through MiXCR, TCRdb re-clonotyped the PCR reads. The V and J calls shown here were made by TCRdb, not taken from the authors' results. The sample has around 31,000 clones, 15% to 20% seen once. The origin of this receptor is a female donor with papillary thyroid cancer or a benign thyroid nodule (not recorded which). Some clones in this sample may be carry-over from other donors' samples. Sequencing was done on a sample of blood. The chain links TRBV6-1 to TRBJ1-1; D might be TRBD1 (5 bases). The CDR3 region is CASSGTWWSNPEAFF. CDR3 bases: TGTGCCAGCAGTGGGACATGGTGGAGTAACCCTGAAGCTTTCTTT.